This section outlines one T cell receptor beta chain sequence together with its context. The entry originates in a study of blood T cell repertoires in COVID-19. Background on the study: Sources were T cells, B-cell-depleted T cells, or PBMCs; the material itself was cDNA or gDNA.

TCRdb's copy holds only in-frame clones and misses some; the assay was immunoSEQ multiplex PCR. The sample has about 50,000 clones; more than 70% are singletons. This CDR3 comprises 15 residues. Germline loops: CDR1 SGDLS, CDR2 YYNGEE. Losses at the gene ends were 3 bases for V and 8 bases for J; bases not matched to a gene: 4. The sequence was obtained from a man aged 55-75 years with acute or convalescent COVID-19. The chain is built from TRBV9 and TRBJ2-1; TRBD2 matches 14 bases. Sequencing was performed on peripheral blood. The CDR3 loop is CASSATGLAGDEQFF. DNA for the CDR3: TGTGCCAGCAGCGCCACGGGACTAGCGGGAGATGAGCAGTTCTTC.